The 10 T cell receptor beta chains listed next were all sequenced from one sample in a study of T cells after yellow fever vaccination. Using its own MiXCR run on the 5' RACE reads, TCRdb lists one record per CDR3 protein. The repertoire holds around 260,000 distinct CDR3 sequences, with 5.2% as singletons. The sample consisted of CD4+ T cells sorted from PBMCs, taken on the day of the yellow fever booster vaccination. All receptors come from a man younger than 35 who received the YFV17D yellow fever vaccine.

The V and J genes are TRBV5-4 and TRBJ2-7, with 7 positions matching TRBD2. The CDR3 spans 14 residues. With 4 bases clipped from V and 0 bases from J, the junction kept 4 bases outside the gene matches. CDR1 is SGHNT, CDR2 YYREEE, per germline (reference sequence). Here the CDR3 DNA reads TGTGCCAGCAGCCCGCGGGGGAACTCCTACGAGCAGTACTTC. Its translation: CASSPRGNSYEQYF.

This clonotype was seen more than once but under ten times. This chain links TRBV29-1 with TRBJ1-2, with TRBD1 matching 7 bases. This CDR3 has 12 amino acids. Germline V gene data show CDR1 as SQVTM and CDR2 as ANQGSEA. V was clipped by 7 bases and J by 6 bases; unmatched bases: 8. CDR3 residues: CSALTGRNGYTF. In nucleotides, the CDR3 is TGCAGCGCCCTGACAGGGAGGAATGGCTACACCTTC.

This clonotype occurred a few times. The rearrangement uses TRBV7-9 and TRBJ1-2; D is undetermined. This CDR3 is 15 amino acids long. Looked up from germline, CDR1 is SEHNR and CDR2 is FQNEAQ (reference sequence). The germline V and J ends were trimmed by 1 base and 4 bases, with 13 bases remaining between them. CDR3 residues: CASSLEAGKTYGYTF. CDR3 coding DNA: TGTGCCAGCAGCTTAGAAGCGGGAAAGACCTATGGCTACACCTTC.

This clonotype was recorded at least ten times. The chain has TRBV29-1 and TRBJ2-1, with TRBD2 matching 11 bases. CDR1 is SQVTM, CDR2 ANQGSEA, per germline. The V and J ends lost 7 bases and 12 bases, in that order; junction bases with no gene match: 8. CDR3 length equals 12 residues. The CDR3 here is CSAQLAGDTQFF. In DNA form, the CDR3 reads TGCAGCGCCCAACTAGCGGGGGATACGCAGTTCTTC.

This clonotype has at least ten counts. The chain uses TRBV23-1 and TRBJ2-7; 8 bases align to TRBD1. TRBV23-1 is filed as an ORF, its function uncertain. The J segment lost 2 bases and the V segment lost 2 bases, leaving 8 bases of the junction unmatched. The CDR3 consists of 16 residues. The CDR3 nucleotides are TGCGCCAGCAGTCAAGGCTGTGGGACAGGAGCCTACGAGCAGTACTTC. As protein: CASSQGCGTGAYEQYF.

This clonotype was detected many times. The J gene is TRBJ1-4, the V gene TRBV7-2; D remains unclear. Germline V lookup: CDR1 SGHTA, CDR2 FQGNSA. The V end was cut by 1 base, the J end by 8 bases, with 8 bases between. This CDR3 has 13 amino acids. This CDR3 is CASSLDTREKLFF. CDR3 DNA: TGTGCCAGCAGCTTAGATACACGGGAAAAACTGTTTTTT.

Ten or more counts support this clonotype. This chain links TRBV12-3 or TRBV12-4 with TRBJ1-2; no clear D gene. The CDR3 extends over 16 amino acids. With 0 bases removed from V and 2 bases from J, the gap between germline ends came to 13 bases. CDR3 residues: CASSLARRVGNYGYTF. In DNA form, the CDR3 reads TGTGCCAGCAGTTTAGCGCGACGCGTCGGCAACTATGGCTACACCTTC.

There are a few counts of this clonotype. V gene TRBV7-2 combines with J gene TRBJ1-5; TRBD1 is a possible D gene (6 bases). Trimming stripped 7 bases from V and 2 bases from J, with 15 bases between. CDR3 length: 15 residues. CDR1 is SGHTA and CDR2 is FQGNSA in the germline V gene. The CDR3, as DNA: TGTGCCAGCACCCCCCCGGGGGGCGGCAATCAGCCCCAGCATTTT. Residues: CASTPPGGGNQPQHF.

This clonotype has a handful of counts. V is TRBV3-1 and J is TRBJ2-3, with D tentatively TRBD1 (7 bases). Trimming took off 5 bases at V and 2 bases at J, with 20 bases between the two ends. Germline CDR1 LGHDT, CDR2 YNNKEL (reference sequence). The CDR3 consists of 17 residues. In DNA, the CDR3 is TGTGCCAGCAGCGCGGGGAAGGGGGCAGGGTTCACAGATACGCAGTATTTT. This gives the protein CASSAGKGAGFTDTQYF.

V usage is TRBV4-3 and J usage is TRBJ1-1; possibly TRBD1 for D (6 bases). The ends were cut back, 4 bases at V and 5 bases at J, with 14 bases in the middle. The germline V gene encodes CDR1 LGHNA and CDR2 YSLEER. The CDR3 extends over 14 amino acids. For the CDR3, the DNA is TGCGCCAGCAGCCCGGGGGGCACAGGGACTGAAGCTTTCTTT. Its translation: CASSPGGTGTEAFF.